These 21 T cell receptor beta chains originate from one sample sequenced in a study of OX40 agonist ivuxolimab in advanced cancers. Using immunoSEQ multiplex PCR, the repertoire was profiled, and TCRdb retains in-frame clones only, with some absent. The data contain 81,000 or so clones, 88% of them seen just once; the ten biggest clones take up under 0.6%. Specimen: CD4+ or CD8+ T cells sorted from blood, collected in a trial of the OX40 agonist ivuxolimab. These receptors were taken from an adult with an advanced solid tumor such as melanoma, head and neck, liver or kidney cancer.

The genes are TRBV5-1 and TRBJ1-3; D possibly corresponds to TRBD1 (5 bases). The V end was cut by 2 bases, the J end by 1 base, with 13 bases between. From germline, CDR1 is SGHRS and CDR2 YFSETQ. The CDR3 contains 16 residues. The CDR3 region has the DNA TGCGCCAGCAGCTTTTCAAAAGGGGCATCTGGAAACACCATATATTTT. As protein: CASSFSKGASGNTIYF.

The rearrangement links TRBV10-2 to TRBJ2-3; D unclear. Trimming took 6 bases from V and 0 from J, leaving 10 bases between them. Germline V gene sequence: CDR1 WSHSY, CDR2 SAAADI. The length of the CDR3 is 14 residues. CDR3 sequence (DNA): TGCGCCAGCAGACCTATATACAGCACAGATACGCAGTATTTT. It codes for CASRPIYSTDTQYF.

This chain joins TRBV29-1 and TRBJ2-5; TRBD1 or TRBD2 may be the D gene (5 bases each). The CDR3 length is 12 residues. Trimming removed 7 bases at V and 7 bases at J, with 16 bases between. Germline CDR1 and CDR2: SQVTM and ANQGSEA. The CDR3 is CSGSGTPMTQYF. The CDR3 DNA sequence: TGCAGCGGTTCCGGGACCCCAATGACCCAGTACTTC.

The chain has TRBV6-7 and TRBJ1-3; 9 nucleotides match TRBD1. TRBV6-7 carries the ORF label, with uncertain function. This CDR3 region has 15 residues. The trim removed 5 bases at V and 8 bases at J, leaving 10 bases unmatched. In DNA form, the CDR3 reads TGTGCCAGCAGTAGGTGGACAGGGGCGGAATACACCATATATTTT. Its translation is CASSRWTGAEYTIYF.

This clone has a single count. The gene calls are TRBV5-4 and TRBJ1-2; D is unresolved. V lost 0 bases to trimming and J lost 1 base, with 7 bases between them. This CDR3 is built from 14 residues. Germline V gives CDR1 SGHNT, CDR2 YYREEE (reference sequence). The CDR3 reads CASSLAASNYGYTF. CDR3 bases: TGTGCCAGCAGCTTGGCGGCCAGTAACTATGGCTACACCTTC.

This clone has only one observation. The V call is TRBV6-1, the J call TRBJ2-3; TRBD2 aligns across 8 bases. The CDR3 is 14 amino acids. V trimming: 10 bases; J trimming: 4 bases; junction bases outside the gene matches: 10. The germline CDR1 and CDR2 sequences are MNHNS and SASEGT. DNA for the CDR3: TGTGCCAACTCGGGGGGGGCCCTGGCAGATACGCAGTATTTT. This translates into CANSGGALADTQYF.

The chain recombines TRBV11-2 with TRBJ1-5; D is possibly TRBD1 (6 bases). Trimming removed 3 bases at V and 8 bases at J, with 11 bases between. The length of the CDR3 is 13 residues. Germline V lookup: CDR1 SGHAT, CDR2 FQNNGV. CDR3 DNA: TGTGCCAGCAGCTTTAACGAGGGGGAGCCCCAGCATTTT. Translation: CASSFNEGEPQHF.

This chain connects TRBV7-3 to TRBJ1-6, with a possible D match to TRBD1 (5 bases). Germline values: CDR1 SGHTA, CDR2 FQGTGA. The V gene lost 6 bases and the J gene lost 10 bases, with 13 bases spanning the gap. CDR3 length equals 13 residues. CDR3 in amino acids: CASSVGGISPLHF. In nucleotides, the CDR3 is TGTGCCAGCAGTGTCGGGGGAATATCACCCCTCCACTTT.

The chain is built from TRBV27 and TRBJ2-1; D gene ambiguous. V shed 5 bases and J shed 5 bases, with 13 bases lying between them. The germline gives CDR1 MNHEY, CDR2 SMNVEV (reference sequence). The CDR3 runs 14 residues. CDR3 nucleotides: TGTGCCAGCAGTACCACGGCCCGACACAATGAGCAGTTCTTC. Amino acids: CASSTTARHNEQFF.

The chain links TRBV18 to TRBJ1-6, with 10 bases identical to TRBD1. Germline values: CDR1 KGHSH, CDR2 LQKENI. The CDR3 consists of 16 residues. J gave up 7 bases and V 2 bases, and 5 bases lay outside the gene matches. The CDR3 region has the DNA TGTGCCAGCTCACCATACCCGGGACAGGGGAATTCACCCCTCCACTTT. This translates into CASSPYPGQGNSPLHF.

V and J are TRBV10-3 and TRBJ2-5, with 8 positions matching TRBD1. CDR1 and CDR2 from the germline V gene are ENHRY and SYGVKD. The CDR3 loop spans 13 amino acids. V gave up 10 bases and J gave up 5 bases; unmatched junction bases: 9. The CDR3 nucleotides are TGTGCCACCCAGACAGGGGCGGTGGAGACCCAGTACTTC. Protein product: CATQTGAVETQYF.

This clone appeared once. V is TRBV5-4 and J is TRBJ1-2; D call uncertain. The CDR3 runs 14 residues. Germline assignment: CDR1 SGHNT and CDR2 YYREEE (reference sequence). Trimming removed 4 bases from V and 9 bases from J, with 19 bases in between. The CDR3 protein is CASSLWNWDLSYTF. The CDR3 nucleotides read TGTGCCAGCAGCCTTTGGAATTGGGATCTAAGCTACACCTTC.

The chain employs TRBV19 and TRBJ2-3; 9 bases fit TRBD1. Germline assignment: CDR1 LNHDA and CDR2 SQIVND (reference sequence). The CDR3 length is 13 residues. V shed 8 bases and J 3 bases; nucleotides not matched to a gene: 3. The CDR3 loop reads CASAQGATDTQYF. DNA for the CDR3: TGTGCCAGTGCACAGGGGGCGACAGATACGCAGTATTTT.

V is TRBV5-4 and J is TRBJ1-6; 8 bases agree with TRBD1. The V gene end was trimmed by 4 bases and the J gene end by 6 bases; junction bases not matched to a gene: 9. The V gene's germline CDR1 is SGHNT and CDR2 YYREEE (reference sequence). The CDR3 length is 16 residues. CDR3 nucleotides: TGTGCCAGCAGCCCCCAGGGGGCTGGTTTTAATTCACCCCTCCACTTT. It encodes CASSPQGAGFNSPLHF.

The chain is built from TRBV5-1 and TRBJ2-5; D not resolved. The germline V gene has CDR1 SGHRS and CDR2 YFSETQ. The CDR3 extends over 16 amino acids. Trimming pared 0 bases from V and 5 bases from J, leaving 17 bases between. Here the CDR3 reads CASSLEPGEIPETQYF. CDR3 DNA: TGCGCCAGCAGCTTGGAGCCAGGTGAAATTCCCGAGACCCAGTACTTC.

V and J are TRBV18 and TRBJ1-1; weak D call: TRBD1 (5 bases). Germline CDR1 is KGHSH and CDR2 is LQKENI. Trimming shortened V by 4 bases and J by 1 base, and 13 bases separated the two germline ends. The CDR3 extends over 15 amino acids. The chain's CDR3 is CASSRGGGTNTEAFF. CDR3 in DNA: TGTGCCAGCTCACGGGGCGGAGGGACGAACACTGAAGCTTTCTTT.

In this sample, this clone turned up a few times. The V call is TRBV6-4, the J call TRBJ1-2; D is perhaps TRBD1 (5 bases). CDR3 length: 13 amino acids. Trimming took 6 bases from V and 7 from J, leaving 15 bases between them. The germline CDR1 and CDR2 sequences are MRHNA and SNTAGT. The CDR3 here is CASRPTRGGGYTF. The DNA for the CDR3 is TGTGCCAGCAGGCCTACTCGCGGGGGTGGCTACACCTTC.

V gene TRBV11-2 combines with J gene TRBJ1-4; TRBD1 agrees at 8 bases. The CDR3 spans 14 residues. Trimming at V came to 5 bases and at J to 7 bases, leaving 6 bases not matched to a gene. Germline CDR1 reads SGHAT; CDR2 reads FQNNGV. The CDR3 region is CASSPRTGSEKLFF. The CDR3 DNA reads as TGTGCCAGCAGCCCAAGGACAGGGAGTGAAAAACTGTTTTTT.

CDR3 in DNA: TGTGCCAGCTGGCAGGATAGCAATCAGCCCCAGCATTTT. Amino acid sequence: CASWQDSNQPQHF. The chain combines TRBV6-1 with TRBJ1-5; D ambiguous. The CDR3 loop spans 13 amino acids. CDR1 and CDR2 from the germline V gene are MNHNS and SASEGT. Trimming stripped 8 bases from V and 0 bases from J, with 8 bases between.

This rearrangement joins TRBV15 to TRBJ1-5; TRBD1 might be the D (6 bases). The CDR3 has 13 amino acids. The germline V gene has CDR1 LNHNV and CDR2 YYDKDF (reference sequence). V lost 5 bases, J lost 6 bases, and 11 bases lay in between. The CDR3 loop reads CATSGQGRQPQHF. The DNA of the CDR3 is TGTGCCACCAGCGGTCAGGGGCGTCAGCCCCAGCATTTT.

The CDR3 sequence is CASSLSTGFATNEKLFF. The CDR3 DNA sequence: TGTGCCAGCAGCTTATCGACAGGGTTTGCAACTAATGAAAAACTGTTTTTT. The chain employs TRBV7-9 and TRBJ1-4; 7 bases are a match to TRBD1. V shed 2 bases, J shed 0 bases, and the junction held 6 bases outside the gene matches. The germline CDR1 and CDR2 sequences are SEHNR and FQNEAQ (reference sequence). The CDR3 has 17 residues.